The 4 T cell receptor beta chains listed next were all sequenced from one sample in a study of T cell clonotyping in hematopoietic cell transplantation. Clones were read by immunoSEQ multiplex PCR, and TCRdb kept only the in-frame ones, dropping some. The table records more than 10,000 clones, around 90% of them present only once. The sample consisted of PBMCs, taken 100 days after allogeneic stem cell transplant. All receptors come from a female patient in her fifties or sixties who had an allogeneic stem cell transplant from an unrelated donor, so the T cells may come from the graft donor. Some clones in this sample may be carry-over from other donors' samples.

CDR3 sequence: CAWSVSAGGNIQYF. CDR3 DNA: TGTGCCTGGAGTGTATCCGCGGGGGGAAACATTCAGTACTTC. The chain employs TRBV30 and TRBJ2-4; TRBD2 matches 8 bases. The germline V gene has CDR1 GTSNPN and CDR2 SVGIG (reference sequence). The CDR3 is made up of 14 amino acids. Germline trimming cut 0 bases from V and 6 bases from J; bases unmatched to any gene: 4. Combining the CDR3 with reference TRBV30 and TRBJ2-4 gives the whole variable domain SQTIHQWPATLVQPVGSPLSLECTVEGTSNPNLYWYRQAAGRGLQLLFYSVGIGQISSEVPQNLSASRPQDRQFILSSKKLLLSDSGFYLCAWSVSAGGNIQYFGAGTRLSVL.

V is TRBV4-1 and J is TRBJ2-7, with no clear D. The V gene's germline CDR1 is MGHRA and CDR2 YSYEKL. The CDR3 consists of 15 residues. Trimming removed 4 bases from V and 3 bases from J, with 16 bases in between. The CDR3 DNA follows: TGCGCCAGCAGCCTCGGCGCAGGCGTGGGCTACGAGCAGTACTTC. Translating it yields CASSLGAGVGYEQYF.

The chain combines TRBV7-2 with TRBJ1-2, with 7 bases that match TRBD1. This CDR3 is built from 13 residues. V was clipped by 7 bases and J by 3 bases; unmatched bases: 5. The V gene's germline CDR1 is SGHTA and CDR2 FQGNSA. This chain's CDR3 is CASTRGRDYGYTF. In nucleotides, the CDR3 is TGTGCCAGCACCAGGGGGAGGGACTATGGCTACACCTTC.

The chain combines TRBV6-5 with TRBJ1-3, with D maybe TRBD1 (5 bases). This CDR3 comprises 15 residues. Germline CDR1 is MNHEY and CDR2 is SVGAGI. The V gene lost 2 bases and the J gene lost 0 bases, with 8 bases spanning the gap. The CDR3 is CASSYARDSGNTIYF. In DNA form, the CDR3 reads TGTGCCAGCAGTTACGCCAGGGACTCTGGAAACACCATATATTTT.